The source of this TCR beta chain is a study of blood T cell repertoires in COVID-19. Some clones are missing from TCRdb's copy, which holds only in-frame ones; the method was immunoSEQ multiplex PCR. The sample holds some 200,000 clones, 60% to 80% seen once. Germline V CDR1 and CDR2: SGHRS, YFSETQ. V was shortened by 7 bases and J by 3 bases, with 16 bases between the two germline ends. The CDR3 runs to 15 residues. The clonotype originates from a woman in her 70s with acute or convalescent COVID-19. Specimen: peripheral blood. The chain uses TRBV5-1 and TRBJ2-2; D possibly corresponds to TRBD1 (6 bases). CDR3 nucleotide sequence: TGCGCCAGCGGTTGGACAGCTGCGGACACCGGGGAGCTGTTTTTT. Its translation is CASGWTAADTGELFF. The entire variable domain, with the rest obtained from reference TRBV5-1 and TRBJ2-2, is as follows: KAGVTQTPRYLIKTRGQQVTLSCSPISGHRSVSWYQQTPGQGLQFLFEYFSETQRNKGNFPGRFSGRQFSNSRSEMNVSTLELGDSALYLCASGWTAADTGELFFGEGSRLTVL.